The source of this T cell receptor beta chain is a study of blood T cell repertoires in COVID-19. The CDR3 is 16 amino acids. Losses at the gene ends were 4 bases for V and 4 bases for J; bases not matched to a gene: 11. Germline CDR1 LNHDA, CDR2 SQIVND (reference sequence). Profiling relied on immunoSEQ multiplex PCR, and the TCRdb table lists in-frame clones only, not all of them. The table records 250,000 to 300,000 clones, 80% to 90% of them present only once. The gene calls are TRBV19 and TRBJ2-5; 8 bases line up with TRBD2. Sequenced material: peripheral blood. The sequence was collected from a man at least 80 years old with acute or convalescent COVID-19. CDR3: CASSTGTLAGGETQYF. In DNA form, the CDR3 reads TGTGCCAGTAGTACGGGGACTCTCGCGGGGGGAGAGACCCAGTACTTC.